This T cell receptor (beta chain) was found in a study of blood T cell repertoires in COVID-19. Turning to the study itself: The origin of the acute and convalescent COVID-19 samples was the United States, Italy and Spain. PBMCs, B-cell-depleted T cells, or T cells provided the cDNA or gDNA that made up the material.

Method: immunoSEQ multiplex PCR; TCRdb's copy keeps in-frame clones and lacks some. The sample has about 170,000 clones; approximately 90% are singletons. This clone was observed a handful of times. This CDR3 region has 16 residues. Germline-derived CDR1 and CDR2 are SGHVS and FQNEAQ. Trimming cost V 5 bases and J 7 bases; bases outside gene matches: 14. Specimen: peripheral blood. The rearrangement joins TRBV7-8 to TRBJ2-1, with 7 nucleotides matching TRBD2. The sequence derives from a man aged 45-65 years who had recovered from COVID-19. The CDR3 DNA reads as TGTGCCAGCAGCCCACGTACGGCGGGAGAAGGTAATGAGCAGTTCTTC. The encoded protein is CASSPRTAGEGNEQFF.